Listed below are T cell receptor beta chains from one sample, sequenced in a study of blood T cell repertoires in COVID-19. Libraries were prepared by immunoSEQ multiplex PCR; TCRdb keeps only in-frame clonotypes and omits some of them. Seen here are some 130,000 clones, 80% to 90% observed once, and the top ten hold more than 3.5%. The sample comprised peripheral blood. The receptors here all came from a man in his sixties with COVID-19, enrolled during active disease. Both conserved end residues are part of each CDR3. Fields, in order: CDR3 length, V gene, J gene, D gene, clone size, CDR3 DNA, CDR3 protein. The D gene is left open where the match is weak. Not every row has a clone size; where given, it reads once, few, many or a size class.

11	TRBV30	TRBJ1-2	NA	NA	TGTGCCTGGAGCCCCGGCGGTGGCTACACCTTC	CAWSPGGGYTF
14	TRBV19	TRBJ2-3	TRBD1	NA	TGTGCCAGTAGTAAACAGGGGTTGGGAGATACGCAGTATTTT	CASSKQGLGDTQYF
13	TRBV2	TRBJ2-1	NA	NA	TGTGCCAGCGCCCGGGGGGCCATAAATGAGCAGTTCTTC	CASARGAINEQFF
15	TRBV5-8	TRBJ2-7	TRBD1	NA	TGTGCCAGCAGCAAAGGACAGGGAGGATCTGAGGAGCAGTACTTC	CASSKGQGGSEEQYF
14	TRBV10-1	TRBJ1-1	TRBD1	NA	TGCGCCAGCAGCAAGGGGGCGTGGGACACTGAAGCTTTCTTT	CASSKGAWDTEAFF
17	TRBV15	TRBJ1-2	NA	NA	TGTGCCACCAGCAGAGAAGTCACAGCCGCCCTTAACTATGGCTACACCTTC	CATSREVTAALNYGYTF
15	TRBV6-6	TRBJ1-1	NA	NA	TGTGCCAGCAGTTACGGGGGCAGCTTGAGCACTGAAGCTTTCTTT	CASSYGGSLSTEAFF
15	TRBV5-1	TRBJ2-2	TRBD1	NA	TGCGCCAGCAGCCTCGGGACAGGGTACACCGGGGAGCTGTTTTTT	CASSLGTGYTGELFF
16	TRBV4-1	TRBJ1-2	TRBD1	NA	TGCGCCAGCAGCCTCCTACCCGGGACAGGGGAGAAGGGCTACACCTTC	CASSLLPGTGEKGYTF
14	TRBV5-4	TRBJ1-1	TRBD1	few	TGTGCCAGCAGCGGCGGACAGGGTAACACTGAAGCTTTCTTT	CASSGGQGNTEAFF
13	TRBV7-9	TRBJ1-1	TRBD1	NA	TGTGCCAGCAGCTTTACAGGGGACACTGAAGCTTTCTTT	CASSFTGDTEAFF
17	TRBV7-8	TRBJ1-5	TRBD1	once	TGTGCCAGCAGCAAAACCGCGACAGGGCGTAAGAATCAGCCCCAGCATTTT	CASSKTATGRKNQPQHF
15	TRBV9	TRBJ2-2	TRBD2	NA	TGTGCCAGCAGCGCGAGCGGGGGCCAGACCGGGGAGCTGTTTTTT	CASSASGGQTGELFF
18	TRBV7-8	TRBJ1-3	TRBD1	NA	TGTGCCAGCAGCTTAGCAAGGACAGGGAGCGCTTCTGGAAACACCATATATTTT	CASSLARTGSASGNTIYF
15	TRBV7-2	TRBJ2-1	TRBD2	few	TGTGCCAGCAGCCTTACACTAGCGGGGGCGAATGAGCAGTTCTTC	CASSLTLAGANEQFF
15	TRBV25-1	TRBJ1-4	NA	NA	TGTGCCAGCAGTGAATGGTGGGGGCCGGGTGAAAAACTGTTTTTT	CASSEWWGPGEKLFF
15	TRBV19	TRBJ1-5	NA	few	TGTGCCAGTAGTATAGATTGGGCTCGCAATCAGCCCCAGCATTTT	CASSIDWARNQPQHF
14	TRBV9	TRBJ1-1	NA	few	TGTGCCAGCAGCGTGGTGGACAGGAACACTGAAGCTTTCTTT	CASSVVDRNTEAFF
13	TRBV7-9	TRBJ2-7	NA	NA	TGTGCCAGCAGCTTAGACGTCGCGGGACAGCAGTACTTC	CASSLDVAGQQYF
15	TRBV4-3	TRBJ2-5	TRBD1	NA	TGCGCCAGCAGCCAAGAAGGACAGGGGAGAGAGACCCAGTACTTC	CASSQEGQGRETQYF
12	TRBV28	TRBJ1-2	NA	once	TGTGCCAGCTCCCGGCAGGATCGGGGCTACACCTTC	CASSRQDRGYTF
14	TRBV30	TRBJ1-4	TRBD1	few	TGTGCCTCTACCACAGGGGGCGCGTCAGAAAAACTGTTTTTT	CASTTGGASEKLFF
12	TRBV18	TRBJ1-4	NA	NA	TGTGCCAGCTCACCTGGGCGTGAAAAACTGTTTTTT	CASSPGREKLFF
15	TRBV10-1	TRBJ2-1	NA	NA	TGCGCCAGCAGTGAAACAGGGTTGAGATACAATGAGCAGTTCTTC	CASSETGLRYNEQFF
16	TRBV6-5	TRBJ2-3	NA	NA	TGTGCCAGCAGTTACGTTATCTTCTCTAGCACAGATACGCAGTATTTT	CASSYVIFSSTDTQYF
12	TRBV15	TRBJ1-1	NA	NA	TGTGCCACCAGCAGGACAACGGAGGAGGCTTTCTTT	CATSRTTEEAFF
16	TRBV7-2	TRBJ2-5	TRBD2	NA	TGTGCCAGCAGCAAAGAACCTCTAGCGGCCCAAGAGACCCAGTACTTC	CASSKEPLAAQETQYF
14	TRBV20-1	TRBJ1-2	NA	NA	TGCAGTGCTAGTAGGCCAGCCGACCTAGGCGGCTACACCTTC	CSASRPADLGGYTF
14	TRBV5-1	TRBJ2-7	TRBD2	NA	TGCGCCAGCAGCACCGGGACTAGCTCCTACGAGCAGTACTTC	CASSTGTSSYEQYF
20	TRBV9	TRBJ1-4	NA	NA	TGTGCCAGCAGCCCCAGCCGAGGCACACTAAAGCCCGCAGCTAATGAAAAACTGTTTTTT	CASSPSRGTLKPAANEKLFF
14	TRBV19	TRBJ1-1	NA	NA	TGTGCCAGTACCACGACAGATCTCAACACTGAAGCTTTCTTT	CASTTTDLNTEAFF
14	TRBV7-2	TRBJ2-3	TRBD2	NA	TGTGCCAGCAGCTCTAGCGGGGGCACAGATACGCAGTATTTT	CASSSSGGTDTQYF
13	TRBV7-6	TRBJ1-1	NA	NA	TGTGCCAGCAGCTTAAGTCGGGACACTGAAGCTTTCTTT	CASSLSRDTEAFF
13	TRBV28	TRBJ1-2	NA	NA	TGTGCCAGCAGTTTAATGCAGGGAATCAAAAACACCTTC	CASSLMQGIKNTF
13	TRBV14	TRBJ1-5	NA	NA	TGTGCCAGCAGCCAAGCGAGCAATCAGCCCCAGCATTTT	CASSQASNQPQHF
15	TRBV18	TRBJ1-3	TRBD1	once	TGTGCCAGCTCACCTCAGACAGGGACAGGAAACACCATATATTTT	CASSPQTGTGNTIYF
14	TRBV19	TRBJ1-4	NA	NA	TGTGCCAGTAGTGACGGAGCAACTAATGAAAAACTGTTTTTT	CASSDGATNEKLFF
15	TRBV6-5	TRBJ1-5	NA	once	TGTGCCAGCAGCCCACTACGGGTAGGAAATCAGCCCCAGCATTTT	CASSPLRVGNQPQHF
15	TRBV4-1	TRBJ1-2	TRBD1	NA	TGCGCCAGCAGCCAAGAGGGGACAGCGCGCTATGGCTACACCTTC	CASSQEGTARYGYTF
15	TRBV5-1	TRBJ2-5	NA	NA	TGCGCCAGCAGCTTGACAGGGCAGATAGGAGAGACCCAGTACTTC	CASSLTGQIGETQYF
14	TRBV6-5	TRBJ2-1	TRBD2	NA	TGTGCCAGCAACGGCGGGGGCTCCTACAATGAGCAGTTCTTC	CASNGGGSYNEQFF
16	TRBV10-1	TRBJ2-1	TRBD1	once	TGCGCCAGCAGTGGGGGGGACAGGGGGGCCTACAATGAGCAGTTCTTC	CASSGGDRGAYNEQFF
13	TRBV19	TRBJ1-4	TRBD1	NA	TGTGCCACGCTCGGGACAGGGGATGAAAAACTGTTTTTT	CATLGTGDEKLFF
15	TRBV6-6	TRBJ1-1	TRBD1	NA	TGTGCCAGCCGGAACCAGGGGGCTGGGCACACTGAAGCTTTCTTT	CASRNQGAGHTEAFF
14	TRBV7-9	TRBJ1-5	NA	NA	TGTGCCAGCTCCCCGGGAGGGGTTACTAAGCCCCAGCATTTT	CASSPGGVTKPQHF
15	TRBV28	TRBJ1-1	TRBD1	NA	TGTGCCAGCAGTCCAGAGGGGGCTTGGAACACTGAAGCTTTCTTT	CASSPEGAWNTEAFF
11	TRBV30	TRBJ2-2	NA	NA	TGTGCCTGGTCGTTTGCGGGGGAGCTGTTTTTT	CAWSFAGELFF
17	TRBV5-1	TRBJ1-2	NA	NA	TGCGCCAGCAGCCCATCGCCGGCCCGGGGAAAAAACTATGGCTACACCTTC	CASSPSPARGKNYGYTF
16	TRBV18	TRBJ1-1	NA	NA	TGTGCCAGCTCACCTGACCTAGGCGGGGGACACACTGAAGCTTTCTTT	CASSPDLGGGHTEAFF
14	TRBV18	TRBJ1-1	NA	NA	TGTGCCAGCTCACCTGGCAGACAAAACACTGAAGCTTTCTTT	CASSPGRQNTEAFF
13	TRBV24-1	TRBJ1-2	TRBD1	NA	TGTGCCACCAGTGGCCAGGGGGCCGTTGGCTACACCTTC	CATSGQGAVGYTF
12	TRBV6-5	TRBJ1-3	NA	NA	TGTGCCAGCACCCTCTCTGGAAACACCATATATTTT	CASTLSGNTIYF
19	TRBV2	TRBJ2-2	TRBD1	once	TGTGCCAGCAGTGAAGTGGGGTTTACAGGACAGGGGGATAGCGGGGAGCTGTTTTTT	CASSEVGFTGQGDSGELFF
16	TRBV28	TRBJ2-1	TRBD2	NA	TGTGCCAGCAGTTCTCTAGCGGGGGGCTCCTACAATGAGCAGTTCTTC	CASSSLAGGSYNEQFF
15	TRBV5-1	TRBJ1-6	TRBD1	once	TGCGCCAGCAGCTCAAGACAGGGGGCTTGGTCACCCCTCCACTTT	CASSSRQGAWSPLHF